This T cell receptor (beta chain) is from a study of blood T cell repertoires in COVID-19. Whole-study context: Acute and convalescent COVID-19 specimens originated in the United States, Italy and Spain.

Germline V gives CDR1 SGHRS, CDR2 YFSETQ. After removal of 3 bases from V and 1 base from J, the junction contained 3 bases not matched to a gene. This CDR3 contains 14 residues. Only in-frame clones appear in the TCRdb table, and some are missing; sequencing was by immunoSEQ multiplex PCR. The sample has 100,000 to 150,000 clones, around 85% seen once. The receptor's source is a woman in her 50s with acute or convalescent COVID-19. V gene TRBV5-1 combines with J gene TRBJ1-1, with 7 bases identical to TRBD1. The specimen sequenced was peripheral blood. The CDR3 loop is CASSSGQPNTEAFF. The CDR3 coding sequence is TGCGCCAGCAGCTCGGGACAGCCGAACACTGAAGCTTTCTTT.